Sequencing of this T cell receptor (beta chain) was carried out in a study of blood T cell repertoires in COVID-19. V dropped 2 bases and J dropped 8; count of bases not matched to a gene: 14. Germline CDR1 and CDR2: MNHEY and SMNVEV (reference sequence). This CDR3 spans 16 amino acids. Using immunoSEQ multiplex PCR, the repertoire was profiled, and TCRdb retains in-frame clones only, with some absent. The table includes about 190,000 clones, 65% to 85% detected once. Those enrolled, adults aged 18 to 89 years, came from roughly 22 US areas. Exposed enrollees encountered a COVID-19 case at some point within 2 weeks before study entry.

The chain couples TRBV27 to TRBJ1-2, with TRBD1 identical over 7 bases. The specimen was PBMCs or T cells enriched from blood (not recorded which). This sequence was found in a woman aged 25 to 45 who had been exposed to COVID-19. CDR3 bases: TGTGCCAGCAGTTTAAATCATGTAGGGGGCGCAGAGGGCTACACCTTC. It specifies CASSLNHVGGAEGYTF.